This section outlines one TCR beta chain sequence together with its context. The sample is drawn from a study of beta chain features in type 1 diabetes. Germline-derived CDR1 and CDR2 are SNHLY and FYNNEI. The CDR3 has 13 residues. V lost 5 bases and J lost 1, with 8 bases in between. Expressed TCRB transcripts were sequenced because the isolated RNA had all been reverse transcribed beforehand. Assay: immunoSEQ multiplex PCR; the TCRdb copy retains only in-frame clones and omits some. Among about 350,000 clones, around a fifth were seen once, and the ten largest hold approximately 0.043%. The material sequenced was naive CD4+ T cells from blood. The TCR comes from a woman aged 18-29 years in good health. The rearrangement joins TRBV2 to TRBJ1-1; D unclear. In DNA form, the CDR3 reads TGTGCCAGCAGTAATGGGCCGAACACTGAAGCTTTCTTT. Amino acids: CASSNGPNTEAFF.